The entry below describes one T cell receptor (beta chain). It has no known antigen specificity. Per-base qualities were not stored, and no clone one base away is much larger. This sample is part of a study of cytomegalovirus exposure and HLA in healthy donors (TCRdb year 2017). Background on the whole study: An earlier analysis of roughly 570 of the donors reported about 280 Gb of sequence data and some 110 million unique TCR beta sequences obtained from 150 million to 200 million T cells. Both class I and class II loci were covered by HLA typing, at four-digit resolution. To study patterns of TCR occurrence, a later analysis re-analyzed previously published TCR beta repertoires from several hundred donors and added high-resolution HLA genotyping. High-throughput TCR immunosequencing, statistical association of individual TCRs with disease status, and machine learning were combined to predict cytomegalovirus infection status. All discovery cohort repertoires had been generated using a single sequencing platform. Roughly 300 gigabases of sequencing data and approximately 92 million unique TCR sequences made up an early release that covered approximately 620 HLA-typed donors. Rather than drawing on any new phenotypic data, the later analysis identified candidate immune exposures from TCR beta sequences and the way those sequences occurred across donors. Of the 300 to 450 genotyped donors, less than 90% were placed in the genetic ancestry cluster associated with self-reported Caucasian donors. Five DR-DQ haplotypes were handled as single units for association and clustering because linkage in the cohort was strong. The T cell repertoires of around 730 subjects were profiled by immunosequencing and related to cytomegalovirus serostatus. A later genetic analysis took genome-wide SNP genotypes for about 55% of the 666 donors and used that subset as a discovery cohort. Among roughly 370 genotyped donors of the cohort, an average of 235,054 unique TCR beta nucleotide sequences were sequenced per donor, roughly a sixth of them non-productive. The number of donors typed differed by locus, with 629-630 for A, B, C, DRB1 and DQB1, roughly 550 for DQA1, under 610 for DPA1, and 472 for DPB1. In an earlier analysis of 587 of the donors, high-throughput TCR beta sequencing was used to judge whether each TCR beta V gene segment behaved as functional or pseudogenic. The study aimed to test whether signatures of past pathogen exposure could be identified by cataloging public T cell receptors. In addition to the first cohort of around 670 subjects, a separate validation cohort of approximately 130 different subjects was used. Alongside the repertoire data, information on donor age, sex, ethnicity and CMV serostatus was compiled.

From its cysteine to its phenylalanine, the CDR3 spans 14 amino acids. Kept here is only the CDR3 DNA, which spans 42 bases and is read in frame from base 1. V and J are truncated by 5 bases and 5 bases respectively, leaving an intervening sequence of 13 bases. CDR1 and CDR2 are read off the germline V gene (reference sequence) as LNHDA and SQIVND. The cohort was made up of about 670 healthy bone marrow donors. At the time of sampling, every cohort member was nominally healthy, though immune exposures that went unrecorded were likely present. The donor tested CMV seronegative and was one of the 352 seronegative cohort members. Each donor provided a peripheral blood sample, and peripheral blood mononuclear cells were used for TCR beta sequencing. Genomic DNA extraction from the blood cell samples was performed with the Qiagen DNeasy Blood Extraction Kit. The library came from the immunoSEQ multiplex PCR assay. For the multiplex PCR, a mixture combining 60 forward primers for TCR Vbeta segments and 13 reverse primers for TCR Jbeta segments was used. A multiplex PCR assay on genomic DNA amplified the CDR3 region of rearranged TCR beta genes. Amplified TCR beta libraries were sequenced as 87-base-pair reads on the Illumina HiSeq System. The paper's data handling went like this. A later analysis counted tens of millions of unique TCR beta chains across the 670 or so repertoires, and approximately 11 million of these chains were shared by at least two donors. To remove PCR and sequencing errors, raw reads were error-corrected and collapsed into unique sequences using a nearest-neighbor algorithm that merged closely related sequences. Alignment of CDR3 sequences to IMGT reference sequences was used to assign V, D and J gene segments. For a sequence to be retained, a match of at least six nucleotides was required to both a V gene segment and a J gene segment. A rearrangement was called productive if the CDR3 had no stop codons and remained in frame with V and J, and every other rearrangement was called non-productive. CDR3 was defined according to IMGT convention as the region running from the second conserved V-encoded cysteine to the conserved J-encoded phenylalanine. In an earlier analysis of 500 to 650 of the donors, sequences lacking an unambiguous match to a single V gene segment were excluded. In an earlier analysis of roughly 600 of the donors, a V segment was called functional when productive rearrangements were above 56.7%, and segregating when the standard deviation between donors exceeded 5%. To diagnose cytomegalovirus status from the catalog of TCR beta chain sequences, a statistical classification framework was built. In a later analysis, TCR nucleotide sequences were compared against IMGT/GENE-DB human TR gene sequences so that V and J genes could be assigned. A later analysis assigned CDR3 sequences and most-parsimonious VDJ recombination scenarios with the TCRdist pipeline. In a later analysis, each TCR beta chain was defined by its CDR3 amino acid sequence together with its V-gene family, and reads lacking a unique V-gene family were excluded. To address suspected cross-contamination and a sequencing artifact, a later analysis removed under 600 highly shared, low-generation-probability nucleotide sequences. For each public chain, a later analysis derived a clonal expansion index from normalized ranks of inferred template counts within each repertoire. A later analysis computed generation probabilities with a VDJ recombination model fitted to out-of-frame rearrangements, and checked the results against IGoR. In a later analysis, hypergeometric tests were used to score TCR-TCR, TCR-HLA and TCR-CMV co-occurrence, with a repertoire-size bias correction applied to TCR pairs. A later analysis estimated false discovery rates by permuting HLA or CMV assignments 20 times. In a later analysis, co-occurring TCRs were grouped using DBSCAN, with TCRdist sequence similarity added in when clustering inside HLA-allele-positive subsets. Repertoires with fewer than 30,000 or more than 120,000 public chains, plus five repertoires with anomalous nucleotide sharing, were excluded from co-occurrence clustering. Here the immuneACCESS table is served through TCRdb, limited to in-frame sequences with V and J called. Missing clones are a known gap in these copies; in checked studies unresolved V genes cover under half, and the rest lacks a known reason. The DNA was the basis for D and trimming; V, J and clone size are from that table. The sample table shows more than 130,000 clones, and about three quarters are seen once. The top ten clonotypes cover approximately 4% of the sample.

The paper's findings and limits, for the study overall: A further reported finding was that TCR beta sequences accurately predicted the HLA-A and HLA-B alleles for most subjects in the first cohort. Because counts were too low, 15 to 20 rarely observed V segments, including chromosome 9 orphons, were excluded from the earlier analysis of 587 of the donors. In a later analysis, most CMV-associated TCR beta chains were found to appear HLA-restricted, with HLA associations seemingly driven largely by CMV exposure. Correlated functional status among segregating V segments might be attributable to linkage disequilibrium, but an unknown experimental factor could not be ruled out. According to a later analysis, TCR association rates differed among HLA loci, with DRB1 alleles showing the most associated TCRs and HLA-C alleles showing the fewest. An association between a missense DCLRE1C variant and V-gene and J-gene trimming of TCR beta chains was found in a later genetic analysis and replicated in an independent cohort. When HLA alleles, especially DR and DQ, strongly co-occurred, attributing TCR associations to individual alleles was difficult. In a later analysis, HLA-associated TCR beta chains were found to be more clonally expanded and to have lower generation probabilities than equally common non-associated chains. While some public TCRs were present in many individuals, most TCR sequences turned up only very rarely across donors. In an earlier analysis of approximately 590 of the donors, most TCR beta V segments were observed in productive rearrangements about 90% or about 30% of the time, broadly matching IMGT annotations. In the study, approximately 160 TCR beta chains were listed as associated with cytomegalovirus. The cohort was sequenced for TCR beta chains only, and without alpha or paired-chain data the features that could be detected were limited. For the cohort, immune exposure information was limited to CMV serostatus. The classifier was reported to diagnose cytomegalovirus status with high specificity and sensitivity in both the original cohort and the validation cohort. A cluster of highly shared sequence variants was judged likely to represent a technical artifact of the sequencing pipeline. In a later genetic analysis, fewer N-insertions in productive TCRs were reported among donors in an Asian-associated ancestry cluster than the roughly 700-donor mean. The 87-base-pair reads could not distinguish some IMGT-functional V segments, including TRBV6-2 and TRBV6-3, so those segments were excluded. Because some donors lacked HLA typing at each locus, the association tests relied only on the typed subset. The authors suggested that the approach could potentially be generalized to other disease states and immunological phenotypes. In vitro tests confirmed that a few of the cytomegalovirus-associated TCR beta chains recognize cytomegalovirus antigens. Specific HLA alleles were associated with roughly 17,000 TCR beta sequences at a false discovery rate of 0.05 in a later analysis. The presence/absence analyses assumed that sequencing depth was roughly uniform across donors, and that assumption may not be true. According to a later analysis, parvovirus B19, influenza, CMV and Epstein-Barr virus appeared linked to several top co-occurrence clusters.

The chain couples TRBV19 to TRBJ1-5, with the D segment identity uncertain. This receptor was taken from a man aged 18 to 30 in good health and CMV-seronegative. Sequences were obtained from PBMCs. In nucleotide form, the sequence is TGTGCCAGTAGTGATCGAGGCATATATCAGCCCCAGCATTTT. This gives the protein CASSDRGIYQPQHF.